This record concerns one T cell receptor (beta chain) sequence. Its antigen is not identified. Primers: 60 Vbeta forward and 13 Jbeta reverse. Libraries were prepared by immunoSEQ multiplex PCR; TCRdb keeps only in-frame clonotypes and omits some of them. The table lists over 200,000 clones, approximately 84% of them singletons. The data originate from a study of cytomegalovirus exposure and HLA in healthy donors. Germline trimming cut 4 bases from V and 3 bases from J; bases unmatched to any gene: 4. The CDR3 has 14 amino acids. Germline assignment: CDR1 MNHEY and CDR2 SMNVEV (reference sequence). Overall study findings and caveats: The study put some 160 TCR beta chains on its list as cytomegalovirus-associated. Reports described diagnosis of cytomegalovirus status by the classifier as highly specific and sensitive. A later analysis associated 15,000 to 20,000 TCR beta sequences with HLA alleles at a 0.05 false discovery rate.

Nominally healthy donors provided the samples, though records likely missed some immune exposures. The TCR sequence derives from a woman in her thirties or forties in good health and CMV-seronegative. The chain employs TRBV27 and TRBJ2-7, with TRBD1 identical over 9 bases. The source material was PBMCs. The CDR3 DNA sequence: TGTGCCAGCAGTTGGGGGACAGGGAGCTACGAGCAGTACTTC. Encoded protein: CASSWGTGSYEQYF.